This TCR beta chain was retrieved from a study of OX40 agonist ivuxolimab in advanced cancers. This clone was seen just once. Sequencing was performed with immunoSEQ multiplex PCR; in TCRdb, only in-frame clones are kept and a portion is missing. The sample has roughly 81,000 clones, more than 75% seen once. Germline V lookup: CDR1 SGHRS, CDR2 YFSETQ. The V gene lost 4 bases and the J gene lost 4 bases, with 14 bases spanning the gap. The CDR3 has 14 amino acids. The sample here was CD4+ or CD8+ T cells sorted from blood, taken in a trial of the OX40 agonist ivuxolimab. The source of this sequence is an adult with an advanced solid tumor such as melanoma, head and neck, liver or kidney cancer. This rearrangement joins TRBV5-1 to TRBJ2-5; D might be TRBD2 (6 bases). The CDR3 loop is CASSPDGDSETQYF. Written as DNA, the CDR3 is TGCGCCAGCAGCCCGGACGGGGACTCAGAGACCCAGTACTTC.